The rows below give T cell receptor beta chains drawn from one sample of a study of blood T cells in healthy people across ages. TCRdb redid the calling of the 5' RACE reads with MiXCR, one entry per CDR3 protein. The sample records 1.2 million to 1.5 million distinct CDR3 sequences, approximately 63% being singletons. Sequences were obtained from blood. The source is a man aged 18-30 years in good health. Both conserved end residues are part of each CDR3. Each record gives: CDR3 protein, CDR3 DNA, J gene, V gene, D gene, clone size. The D gene is left open where the match is weak. Expanded clones get a size class; other rows say once, few or many, or leave the size out.

CDR3 protein: CASSHSGRALQETQYF
CDR3 DNA: TGTGCCAGCAGTCACTCGGGGAGAGCACTACAAGAGACCCAGTACTTC
J gene: TRBJ2-5
V gene: TRBV5-6
D gene: -
clone size: -

CDR3 protein: CASSLRPAGEQYF
CDR3 DNA: TGTGCCAGCAGCTTAAGGCCGGCTGGAGAGCAGTACTTC
J gene: TRBJ2-5
V gene: TRBV11-2
D gene: -
clone size: -

CDR3 protein: CASSLDISGQSSPLHF
CDR3 DNA: TGCGCCAGCAGCTTGGATATCAGTGGACAATCCTCACCCCTCCACTTT
J gene: TRBJ1-6
V gene: TRBV5-1
D gene: -
clone size: -

CDR3 protein: CASSQDLTLGYGYTF
CDR3 DNA: TGTGCCAGCAGCCAAGATTTGACCCTCGGCTATGGCTACACCTTC
J gene: TRBJ1-2
V gene: TRBV14
D gene: -
clone size: -

CDR3 protein: CSVLGNYGYTF
CDR3 DNA: TGCAGCGTCCTGGGGAACTATGGCTACACCTTC
J gene: TRBJ1-2
V gene: TRBV29-1
D gene: -
clone size: few

CDR3 protein: CASSQEGRNTKQYF
CDR3 DNA: TGCGCCAGCAGCCAAGAGGGACGGAACACCAAGCAGTACTTC
J gene: TRBJ2-7
V gene: TRBV4-3
D gene: -
clone size: few

CDR3 protein: CSAIAGGRSTDTQYF
CDR3 DNA: TGCAGTGCTATAGCGGGGGGGCGCAGCACAGATACGCAGTATTTT
J gene: TRBJ2-3
V gene: TRBV20-1
D gene: TRBD2
clone size: -

CDR3 protein: CASDRAMASYGYTF
CDR3 DNA: TGTGCCAGCGACAGGGCGATGGCGTCCTATGGCTACACCTTC
J gene: TRBJ1-2
V gene: TRBV7-9
D gene: TRBD1
clone size: -

CDR3 protein: CASSSRPRGGGYTF
CDR3 DNA: TGTGCCAGCAGCTCCCGACCGAGAGGTGGTGGCTACACCTTC
J gene: TRBJ1-2
V gene: TRBV6-5
D gene: -
clone size: few

CDR3 protein: CSASRAERTGAFF
CDR3 DNA: TGCAGTGCTAGCCGAGCGGAGCGAACTGGAGCTTTCTTT
J gene: TRBJ1-1
V gene: TRBV20-1
D gene: -
clone size: -

CDR3 protein: CAIRRDRSYNEQFF
CDR3 DNA: TGTGCCATCAGACGGGACAGGAGCTACAATGAGCAGTTCTTC
J gene: TRBJ2-1
V gene: TRBV10-3
D gene: TRBD1
clone size: few

CDR3 protein: CASSKGQGMGETQYF
CDR3 DNA: TGTGCCAGCAGCAAGGGACAGGGGATGGGAGAGACCCAGTACTTC
J gene: TRBJ2-5
V gene: TRBV12-3/TRBV12-4
D gene: TRBD1
clone size: once

CDR3 protein: CGAREVQGLYEQYF
CDR3 DNA: TGCGGTGCTAGAGAAGTACAGGGCCTCTACGAGCAGTACTTC
J gene: TRBJ2-7
V gene: TRBV20-1
D gene: -
clone size: -

CDR3 protein: CSVRRFGTSGGTDTQYF
CDR3 DNA: TGCAGCGTCCGCCGCTTCGGGACTAGCGGAGGCACAGATACGCAGTATTTT
J gene: TRBJ2-3
V gene: TRBV29-1
D gene: TRBD2
clone size: few

CDR3 protein: CSVGGLNSYEQYF
CDR3 DNA: TGCAGCGTGGGGGGGCTAAACTCCTACGAGCAGTACTTC
J gene: TRBJ2-7
V gene: TRBV29-1
D gene: -
clone size: -

CDR3 protein: CAIRSTVGRGEETQYF
CDR3 DNA: TGTGCCATCAGGTCGACAGTGGGGCGGGGAGAAGAGACCCAGTACTTC
J gene: TRBJ2-5
V gene: TRBV10-3
D gene: -
clone size: few